The 8 T cell receptor beta chains given below trace back to one sample, sequenced in a study of control samples from healthy donors and cancer patients. Data came from immunoSEQ multiplex PCR; TCRdb stores just in-frame clones and leaves some out. The table records some 150,000 clones, over 85% of them present only once. Sequencing was carried out using blood. The receptors stem from a man aged 50 to 60 in good health.

This chain joins TRBV29-1 and TRBJ1-5; D call uncertain. Germline-derived CDR1 and CDR2 are SQVTM and ANQGSEA. V was trimmed by 4 bases and J by 3 bases, leaving 10 bases between them. The CDR3 contains 13 residues. The CDR3 DNA sequence: TGCAGCGTTGTTTCCGGAATCAATCAGCCCCAGCATTTT. Amino acids: CSVVSGINQPQHF.

The CDR3 nucleotides read TGTGCCAGTAGTGTAACGGGAGGAGGCAATGAGCAGTTCTTC. It is translated as CASSVTGGGNEQFF. The chain carries TRBV19 and TRBJ2-1, with 7 bases aligning to TRBD2. This CDR3 spans 14 amino acids. Germline CDR1 LNHDA, CDR2 SQIVND (reference sequence). Losses at the gene ends were 5 bases for V and 6 bases for J; bases not matched to a gene: 7.

The CDR3 DNA follows: TGTGCCAGTAATCCGGGACTAGGGTCCGGGGAGCTGTTTTTT. Amino acids: CASNPGLGSGELFF. The rearrangement links TRBV19 to TRBJ2-2; TRBD2 aligns across 8 bases. Germline V gene sequence: CDR1 LNHDA, CDR2 SQIVND (reference sequence). V dropped 7 bases and J dropped 6; count of bases not matched to a gene: 7. The CDR3 is made up of 14 amino acids.

DNA of the CDR3: TGCGCCAGCAGCTACTCCTATAATTCACCCCTCCACTTT. This translates into CASSYSYNSPLHF. The rearrangement joins TRBV5-1 to TRBJ1-6; no clear D. Germline CDR1 SGHRS, CDR2 YFSETQ. The CDR3 contains 13 residues. V dropped 3 bases and J dropped 0 bases, with 1 base sitting between them.

The genes are TRBV2 and TRBJ1-6; 7 bases are shared with TRBD1. CDR1 is SNHLY and CDR2 is FYNNEI in the germline V gene. V dropped 6 bases and J dropped 9; count of bases not matched to a gene: 8. This CDR3 contains 14 residues. The chain's CDR3 is CASSRGQAVSPLHF. CDR3 nucleotides: TGTGCCAGCAGCCGAGGACAGGCGGTTTCACCCCTCCACTTT.

This clone was counted once. The chain recombines TRBV30 with TRBJ1-2; D not certain. This CDR3 has 11 amino acids. The germline V gene has CDR1 GTSNPN and CDR2 SVGIG (reference sequence). The DNA of the CDR3 is TGTAAGGCCTTTATAGTTGATGGCTACACCTTC. Its protein product is CKAFIVDGYTF.

In DNA form, the CDR3 reads TGCGCCAGCAGCTTCCGCATCGCGGCGGCGAACACTGAAGCTTTCTTT. As protein: CASSFRIAAANTEAFF. The chain links TRBV5-1 to TRBJ1-1, with D unresolved. Germline V lookup: CDR1 SGHRS, CDR2 YFSETQ. Trimming stripped 2 bases from V and 1 base from J, with 15 bases between. There are 16 residues in the CDR3.

The chain combines TRBV5-1 with TRBJ2-3; 7 bases match TRBD2. V was clipped by 4 bases and J by 0 bases; unmatched bases: 2. Germline CDR1 SGHRS, CDR2 YFSETQ. The CDR3 is made up of 14 amino acids. CDR3: CASSAGVSTDTQYF. CDR3 nucleotides: TGCGCCAGCAGCGCGGGAGTTAGCACAGATACGCAGTATTTT.